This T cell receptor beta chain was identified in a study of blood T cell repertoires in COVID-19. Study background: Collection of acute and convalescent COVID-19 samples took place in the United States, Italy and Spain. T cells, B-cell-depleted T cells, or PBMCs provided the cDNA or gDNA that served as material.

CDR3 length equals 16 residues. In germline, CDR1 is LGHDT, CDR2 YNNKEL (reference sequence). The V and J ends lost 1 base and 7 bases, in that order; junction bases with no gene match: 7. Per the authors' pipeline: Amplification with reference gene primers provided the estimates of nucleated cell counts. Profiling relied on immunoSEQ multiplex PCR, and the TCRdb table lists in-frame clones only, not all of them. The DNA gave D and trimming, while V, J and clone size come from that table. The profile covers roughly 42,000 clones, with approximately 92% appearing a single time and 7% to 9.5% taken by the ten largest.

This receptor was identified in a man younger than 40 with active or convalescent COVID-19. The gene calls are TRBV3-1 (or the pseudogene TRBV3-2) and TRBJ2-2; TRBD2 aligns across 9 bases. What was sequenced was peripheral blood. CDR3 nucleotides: TGTGCCAGCAGCCAAGGTTTTAGCGGGGGTCGCGGGGAGCTGTTTTTT. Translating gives CASSQGFSGGRGELFF.